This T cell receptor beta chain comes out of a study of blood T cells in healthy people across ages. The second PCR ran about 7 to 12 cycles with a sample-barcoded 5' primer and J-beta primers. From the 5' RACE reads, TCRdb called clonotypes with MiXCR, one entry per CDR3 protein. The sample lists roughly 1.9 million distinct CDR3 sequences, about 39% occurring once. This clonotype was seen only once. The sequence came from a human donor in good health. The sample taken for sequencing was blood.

CDR3 in DNA: TGTGCCAGCAGTTTAGCCCCCGGACAGGGTTCGGGGGCCAACGTCCTGACTTTC. This codes for CASSLAPGQGSGANVLTF. The chain joins TRBV28 to TRBJ2-6, with TRBD1 matching 8 bases. Per the germline V gene, CDR1 is MDHEN and CDR2 is SYDVKM. With V trimmed by 2 bases and J by 4 bases, 10 bases remained unmatched. The CDR3 loop spans 18 amino acids.